The 3 T cell receptor beta chains reported below all come from one sample, sequenced in a study of T cell responses to AZD1222 COVID-19 vaccine (dated by TCRdb to about 2021). This specimen's time point label, interpreted: baseline before first vaccination. The protocol used for the library was the immunoSEQ multiplex PCR assay. As stored in TCRdb, this immuneACCESS dataset retains in-frame rearrangements with V and J assigned. A fraction of the clones does not appear; measured against another copy, unresolved V genes explain less than half of the discrepancy, and the remainder lacks a known reason. The sample has 150,000 to 160,000 clones on record, about 88% of them singletons. The ten largest clones take up under 20% of the sample. This specimen was peripheral blood, taken on day 0 of AZD1222 vaccination. The receptors derive from an adult in good health.

V and J are TRBV4-1 and TRBJ1-1, with 8 bases fitting TRBD1. This CDR3 comprises 15 residues. Germline V gene data show CDR1 as MGHRA and CDR2 as YSYEKL. V trimming: 1 base; J trimming: 1 base; junction bases outside the gene matches: 2. The CDR3 nucleotides read TGCGCCAGCAGCCAAGTAGGACAGGGGAACACTGAAGCTTTCTTT. It is translated as CASSQVGQGNTEAFF.

This chain links TRBV27 with TRBJ2-7, with D possibly being TRBD2 (7 bases). Germline CDR1 MNHEY, CDR2 SMNVEV (reference sequence). The length of the CDR3 is 15 residues. Trimming shortened V by 3 bases and J by 6 bases, and 18 bases separated the two germline ends. The CDR3 is CASSLGGTRSGEQYF. The CDR3 DNA is TGTGCCAGCAGTTTGGGGGGGACACGGAGCGGCGAGCAGTACTTC.

This sequence joins TRBV2 and TRBJ2-3; 14 bases align to TRBD2. This CDR3 has 15 residues. With 10 bases clipped from V and 5 bases from J, the junction kept 8 bases outside the gene matches. Germline V gene data show CDR1 as SNHLY and CDR2 as FYNNEI. The CDR3 loop is CAIKGLAGARDTQYF. The CDR3 DNA follows: TGTGCCATCAAGGGACTAGCGGGAGCTCGAGATACGCAGTATTTT. The variable domain in full, with the rest retrieved from reference TRBV2 and TRBJ2-3, is EPEVTQTPSHQVTQMGQEVILRCVPISNHLYFYWYRQILGQKVEFLVSFYNNEISEKSEIFDDQFSVERPDGSNFTLKIRSTKLEDSAMYFCAIKGLAGARDTQYFGPGTRLTVL.